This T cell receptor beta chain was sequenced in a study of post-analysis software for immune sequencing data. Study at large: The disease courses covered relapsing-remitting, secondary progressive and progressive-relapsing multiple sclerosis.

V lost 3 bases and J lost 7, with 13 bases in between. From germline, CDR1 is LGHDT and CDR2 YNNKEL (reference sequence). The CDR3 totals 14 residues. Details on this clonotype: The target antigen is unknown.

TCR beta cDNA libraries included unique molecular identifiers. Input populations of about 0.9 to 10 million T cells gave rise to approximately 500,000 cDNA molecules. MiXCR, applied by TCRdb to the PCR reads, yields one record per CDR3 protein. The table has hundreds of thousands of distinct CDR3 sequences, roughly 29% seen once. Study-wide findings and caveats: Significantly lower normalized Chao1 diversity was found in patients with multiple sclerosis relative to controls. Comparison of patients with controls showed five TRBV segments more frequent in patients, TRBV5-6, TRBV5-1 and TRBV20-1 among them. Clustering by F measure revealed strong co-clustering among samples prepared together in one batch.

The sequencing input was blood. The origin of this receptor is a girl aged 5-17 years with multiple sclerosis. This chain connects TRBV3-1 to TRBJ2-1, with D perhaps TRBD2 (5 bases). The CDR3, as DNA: TGTGCCAGCAGCCATAGCGCTAGGGAAAATGAGCAGTTCTTC. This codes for CASSHSARENEQFF.